These T cell receptor beta chains were read from a single sample in a study of T-cell memory formation after mild COVID-19. TCRdb reprocessed the 5' RACE reads via MiXCR and lists one record per CDR3 protein. The sample contains some 150,000 distinct CDR3 sequences, 6% to 7% of which appear only once. Material: PBMCs or a T cell subset sorted from them (not recorded which). The receptors here all came from an adult woman who had mild COVID-19 (a few samples of this study predate the infection). Cell type and time point are not known. Both conserved end residues are part of each CDR3. A D gene is named only where the DNA matches it firmly. Some rows have no size entry. The others give once, few or many, or a class for an expanded clone.

v_gene,j_gene,len,d_gene,abundance,CDR3aa,CDR3nt
TRBV20-1,TRBJ2-1,11,-,few,CSAKMNNEQFF,TGCAGTGCTAAAATGAACAATGAGCAGTTCTTC
TRBV7-9,TRBJ2-7,15,-,many,CASSLRGVSTYEQYF,TGTGCCAGCAGCTTAAGGGGCGTTAGTACCTACGAGCAGTACTTC
TRBV7-8,TRBJ1-2,15,-,-,CASSLAGQANYGYTF,TGTGCCAGCAGCTTAGCGGGGCAGGCTAACTATGGCTACACCTTC
TRBV25-1,TRBJ2-7,15,-,few,CASSHLGGLWNEQYF,TGTGCCAGCAGTCATCTAGGCGGACTCTGGAACGAGCAGTACTTC
TRBV7-2,TRBJ2-1,15,-,few,CASSPRWATYNEQFF,TGTGCCAGCAGCCCCAGGTGGGCTACCTACAATGAGCAGTTCTTC
TRBV19,TRBJ1-4,15,-,few,CASRDTYRPNEKLFF,TGTGCCAGTAGGGACACGTACCGGCCGAATGAAAAACTGTTTTTT
TRBV20-1,TRBJ1-5,12,-,many,CSVWSSNQPQHF,TGCAGTGTGTGGTCGAGCAATCAGCCCCAGCATTTT
TRBV3-1,TRBJ1-6,16,-,few,CASSHPPGGGNSPLHF,TGTGCCAGCAGCCATCCACCGGGGGGAGGGAATTCACCCCTCCACTTT
TRBV20-1,TRBJ2-5,16,TRBD1,-,CSAPWTGGFPKETQYF,TGCAGTGCTCCCTGGACAGGGGGATTCCCAAAAGAGACCCAGTACTTC
TRBV11-1,TRBJ2-2,15,-,many,CASSLPGTHTGELFF,TGTGCCAGCAGTCTTCCCGGGACGCACACCGGGGAGCTGTTTTTT
TRBV7-8,TRBJ1-1,14,-,-,CASSSRTAGTEAFF,TGTGCCAGCAGCTCCCGGACGGCCGGCACTGAAGCTTTCTTT